This TCR beta chain was captured by sequencing in a study of PD-L1 blockade in urothelial cancer. Study overall: At 3 weeks (second dose) and 6 weeks after starting treatment, blood was analyzed. Specimens of blood held a median count of about 150,000 T cells.

Some clones are missing from TCRdb's copy, which holds only in-frame ones; the method was immunoSEQ multiplex PCR. This sample has 90,000 to 130,000 clones, with 80% to 95% found just once. Time point specified: peripheral blood 6 weeks after treatment start. Trimming shortened V by 5 bases and J by 4 bases, and 23 bases separated the two germline ends. The CDR3 spans 17 residues. CDR1 and CDR2 (germline): SGHRS, YFSETQ. V is TRBV5-1 and J is TRBJ2-3; possible D gene TRBD1, 6 bases. The sample was PBMCs, taken around atezolizumab (anti-PD-L1) treatment. The source is a man aged 60 to 75 with urothelial cancer. This CDR3 is CASSHQKQGRYADTQYF. The CDR3 DNA sequence: TGCGCCAGCAGTCATCAAAAACAGGGCCGGTATGCAGATACGCAGTATTTT.